This record concerns one T cell receptor (beta chain) sequence. As yet, its antigen is unknown. Everyone who donated was a Caucasian adult who lived in Nashville, Tennessee. CD45RO+ cells and CCR7-negative CD45RA+ TemRA cells were combined as CD8 memory. The CDR3 covers 20 residues. J was trimmed by 0 bases and V by 5 bases; bases with no gene match: 17. Germline CDR1 is SGHVS and CDR2 is FQNEAQ. These data come from a study of shared clonotypes between healthy human individuals. Whole-study results and caveats: Memory subsets generally showed smaller estimated richness than naive subsets did. Some clonotypes were shared by all four sorted-subset donors, while others were not shared. The non-shared ones had lower generation probabilities than the shared ones.

Profiled with immunoSEQ multiplex PCR; TCRdb holds only in-frame clones, not every one. Counted here are roughly 700,000 clones, 90% occurring once; the ten biggest clones make up 34%. Sequenced sample: memory CD8+ T cells from PBMCs. As for subset: CD45RO+ cells pooled with CCR7-negative TemRA cells. The clonotype originates from a man aged 18 to 35 in good health. Some clones in this sample may be carry-over from other donors' samples. This chain links TRBV7-8 with TRBJ2-1, with TRBD2 identical over 9 bases. The chain's CDR3 is CASSHGWLAGLGSSYNEQFF. CDR3 nucleotide sequence: TGTGCCAGCAGCCATGGGTGGCTAGCGGGATTGGGAAGCTCCTACAATGAGCAGTTCTTC.